The 17 T cell receptor beta chains in this list originate from one sample, sequenced in a study of HIV-infected patients and healthy controls. TCRdb redid the calling of the 5' RACE reads with MiXCR, one entry per CDR3 protein. This table holds under 70,000 distinct CDR3 sequences, less than 20% found once. The sequencing sample was made of CD4+ T cells from blood. These receptors were taken from a human donor in good health.

This clonotype was counted only a few times. The chain links TRBV19 to TRBJ1-3; tentatively, D is TRBD1 (5 bases). The CDR3 consists of 15 residues. Trimming left V 3 bases short and J 0 bases short, with 9 bases between. Germline CDR1 is LNHDA and CDR2 is SQIVND (reference sequence). CDR3 DNA sequence: TGTGCCAGTAGTATCAAGACAGTCTCTGGAAACACCATATATTTT. Translation: CASSIKTVSGNTIYF.

This clonotype was found a few times. The genes are TRBV20-1 and TRBJ2-7; 9 bases are a match to TRBD2. The germline gives CDR1 DFQATT, CDR2 SNEGSKA (reference sequence). V lost 4 bases, J lost 7 bases, and 8 bases stayed unmatched. The CDR3 consists of 13 residues. This CDR3 is CSAMGLASREQYF. CDR3 coding DNA: TGCAGTGCTATGGGACTAGCAAGTCGAGAGCAGTACTTC.

The V gene is TRBV30, the J gene TRBJ2-1, with 8 bases matching TRBD2. The CDR3 contains 17 residues. CDR1 GTSNPN and CDR2 SVGIG come from the germline V gene (reference sequence). V lost 4 bases, J lost 0 bases, and 11 bases stayed unmatched. CDR3 in amino acids: CAWTSSAGVLSYNEQFF. The DNA for the CDR3 is TGTGCCTGGACCTCTTCAGCGGGAGTTCTCTCCTACAATGAGCAGTTCTTC.

This chain joins TRBV5-1 and TRBJ2-3; D could derive from TRBD1 or TRBD2 (5 bases each). Between the trimmed V and J ends, which lost 0 bases and 2 bases, there was a span of 10 bases. CDR3 length: 15 amino acids. Germline CDR1 is SGHRS and CDR2 is YFSETQ. The CDR3, as DNA: TGCGCCAGCAGCTTGGCCCCGGGGACCACAGATACGCAGTATTTT. Translated: CASSLAPGTTDTQYF. The full variable domain, with the rest looked up from reference TRBV5-1 and TRBJ2-3, is KAGVTQTPRYLIKTRGQQVTLSCSPISGHRSVSWYQQTPGQGLQFLFEYFSETQRNKGNFPGRFSGRQFSNSRSEMNVSTLELGDSALYLCASSLAPGTTDTQYFGPGTRLTVL.

This chain joins TRBV10-3 and TRBJ1-5; 9 positions match TRBD1. Germline trimming cut 0 bases from V and 5 bases from J; bases unmatched to any gene: 8. Germline V gives CDR1 ENHRY, CDR2 SYGVKD. CDR3 length equals 17 residues. The CDR3 is CAISESVAGQGYQPQHF. The DNA of the CDR3 is TGTGCCATCAGTGAGTCGGTGGCGGGACAGGGCTATCAGCCCCAGCATTTT.

The table lists this clonotype with a few counts. The CDR3 bases are TGTGCCTGGAGTTTCTACAGGATTGGGGACCGTATCAATAATTCACCCCTCCACTTT. Amino acid sequence: CAWSFYRIGDRINNSPLHF. This chain connects TRBV30 to TRBJ1-6, with D possibly TRBD1 on 5 matching bases. Per germline, CDR1 GTSNPN and CDR2 SVGIG (reference sequence). Trimming removed 2 bases from V and 5 bases from J, with 25 bases in between. The CDR3 is made up of 19 amino acids.

The chain uses TRBV20-1 and TRBJ1-5, with TRBD1 matching over 8 bases. The ends lost 3 bases at V and 7 bases at J; junction bases unmatched: 8. The germline CDR1 and CDR2 sequences are DFQATT and SNEGSKA (reference sequence). This CDR3 comprises 14 residues. The CDR3 sequence: CSARADREGQPQHF. The CDR3, as DNA: TGCAGTGCTAGGGCGGACAGGGAAGGGCAGCCCCAGCATTTT.

The J gene is TRBJ1-2, the V gene TRBV28; 7 bases match TRBD1. The junction had 7 bases not matched to a gene; V was cut back by 5 bases and J by 1 base. This CDR3 comprises 15 residues. In germline, CDR1 is MDHEN, CDR2 SYDVKM. The CDR3 loop is CASSEQGLFNYGYTF. As DNA, the CDR3 is TGTGCCAGCAGTGAACAGGGGCTCTTTAACTATGGCTACACCTTC.

The DNA for the CDR3 is TGTGCCAGCAGCTTCCTGGCGGGAGGTATTGCAGATACGCAGTATTTT. Protein sequence: CASSFLAGGIADTQYF. V is TRBV11-3 and J is TRBJ2-3; the match to TRBD2 covers 8 bases. After removal of 3 bases from V and 4 bases from J, the junction contained 9 bases not matched to a gene. CDR1 SGHNT and CDR2 YENEEA come from the germline V gene. The CDR3 contains 16 residues. The whole variable domain, filled in from reference TRBV11-3 and TRBJ2-3, reads EAGVVQSPRYKIIEKKQPVAFWCNPISGHNTLYWYLQNLGQGPELLIRYENEEAVDDSQLPKDRFSAERLKGVDSTLKIQPAELGDSAVYLCASSFLAGGIADTQYFGPGTRLTVL.

V usage is TRBV6-1 and J usage is TRBJ2-7; 11 bases agree with TRBD2. The V segment lost 10 bases and the J segment 3 bases; nucleotides outside the gene matches: 11. The CDR3 is made up of 15 amino acids. Germline V CDR1 and CDR2: MNHNS, SASEGT. The CDR3 region has the DNA TGTGCCACCTTCCCGGGACTAGCGGTGATCTACGAGCAGTACTTC. Translation: CATFPGLAVIYEQYF.

This rearrangement joins TRBV12-3 or TRBV12-4 to TRBJ2-7; 9 nucleotides align to TRBD1. The CDR3 sequence is 15 residues long. V lost 3 bases, J lost 4 bases, and 7 bases stayed unmatched. The CDR3 here is CASSLSGTGRYEQYF. CDR3 sequence (DNA): TGTGCCAGCAGTTTGAGTGGGACAGGGCGGTACGAGCAGTACTTC.

This chain uses TRBV5-5 with TRBJ2-4, with 8 bases matching TRBD1. The ends lost 4 bases at V and 0 bases at J; junction bases unmatched: 12. CDR1 is SGHKS, CDR2 YYEKEE, per germline (reference sequence). The CDR3 length is 18 residues. CDR3 residues: CASSRDRGGLLAKNIQYF. The DNA of the CDR3 is TGTGCCAGCAGCCGAGACAGGGGTGGCTTACTAGCCAAAAACATTCAGTACTTC.

This sequence joins TRBV5-4 and TRBJ2-2, with D maybe TRBD1 (6 bases). Per the germline V gene, CDR1 is SGHNT and CDR2 is YYREEE (reference sequence). The V and J ends lost 2 bases and 7 bases respectively, with 15 bases between them. CDR3 length equals 15 residues. CDR3 residues: CASSFLGGVIGELFF. The CDR3 DNA is TGTGCCAGCAGCTTCTTAGGGGGAGTGATCGGGGAGCTGTTTTTT. The whole variable domain, filled in from reference TRBV5-4 and TRBJ2-2, reads ETGVTQSPTHLIKTRGQQVTLRCSSQSGHNTVSWYQQALGQGPQFIFQYYREEENGRGNFPPRFSGLQFPNYSSELNVNALELDDSALYLCASSFLGGVIGELFFGEGSRLTVL.

This sequence joins TRBV20-1 and TRBJ2-2; weak D call: TRBD2 (6 bases). The CDR3 covers 18 residues. Germline CDR1 DFQATT, CDR2 SNEGSKA (reference sequence). Trimming stripped 2 bases from V and 1 base from J, with 20 bases between. CDR3 DNA: TGCAGTGCTAGAAGAAAGTCTTCGGCGGGAAGGAACACCGGGGAGCTGTTTTTT. The encoded protein is CSARRKSSAGRNTGELFF.

Many counts were recorded for this clonotype. The genes are TRBV25-1 and TRBJ2-7, with 9 bases lining up with TRBD2. CDR3 length: 14 residues. Germline V lookup: CDR1 MGHDK, CDR2 SYGVNS. With V trimmed by 5 bases and J by 2 bases, 4 bases remained unmatched. The CDR3 DNA reads as TGTGCCAGCAGTCTGGCTAGCGGGACCTACGAGCAGTACTTC. Translation gives CASSLASGTYEQYF.

This clonotype appeared a few times. The V call is TRBV20-1, the J call TRBJ1-1; 7 positions match TRBD1. Germline CDR1 DFQATT, CDR2 SNEGSKA (reference sequence). This CDR3 has 14 residues. CDR3 in amino acids: CRAMTGRRGTEAFF. The CDR3 DNA is TGCAGAGCAATGACAGGGCGGAGAGGGACTGAAGCTTTCTTT.

This clonotype was detected only once. This chain uses TRBV30 with TRBJ2-7, with 11 bases fitting TRBD2. CDR3 size: 14 residues. Germline V gives CDR1 GTSNPN, CDR2 SVGIG (reference sequence). J was trimmed by 3 bases and V by 5 bases; bases with no gene match: 6. The CDR3 DNA sequence: TGTGCCTGGGGCCTAGCGGGAGGTGTCTACGAGCAGTACTTC. Protein product: CAWGLAGGVYEQYF. Full variable domain (remainder filled in from reference TRBV30 and TRBJ2-7): SQTIHQWPATLVQPVGSPLSLECTVEGTSNPNLYWYRQAAGRGLQLLFYSVGIGQISSEVPQNLSASRPQDRQFILSSKKLLLSDSGFYLCAWGLAGGVYEQYFGPGTRLTVT.